This TCR beta chain was captured in a study of shared clonotypes between healthy human individuals. Whole-study results and caveats: The study sampled only blood, and tissue repertoires likely differ. Sharing across a handful of donors was seen in 4% to 6.5% of naive CD4 clonotypes.

A word on this clone: As yet, its antigen is unknown.

Original data processing: Owing to the provision of junction-only sequences devoid of quality scores by immunoSEQ, filtering differed. Sequencing was performed with immunoSEQ multiplex PCR; in TCRdb, only in-frame clones are kept and a portion is missing. D and trimming were read from the DNA, whereas the V and J calls and clone size are those reported in that table. Among some 680,000 clones listed, roughly 73% were seen once. The CDR3 loop spans 16 amino acids. Germline V lookup: CDR1 SQVTM, CDR2 ANQGSEA. The junction had 4 bases not matched to a gene; V was cut back by 0 bases and J by 0 bases. The sample was memory CD4+ T cells sorted from blood. Sample subset: CD45RA-negative fraction. The rearrangement links TRBV29-1 to TRBJ1-1; 10 bases fit TRBD1. This TCR derives from a woman younger than 45 in good health. The CDR3 DNA sequence: TGCAGCGTTGAAGATCCGACAGGGGGCTTGAACACTGAAGCTTTCTTT. It specifies CSVEDPTGGLNTEAFF.